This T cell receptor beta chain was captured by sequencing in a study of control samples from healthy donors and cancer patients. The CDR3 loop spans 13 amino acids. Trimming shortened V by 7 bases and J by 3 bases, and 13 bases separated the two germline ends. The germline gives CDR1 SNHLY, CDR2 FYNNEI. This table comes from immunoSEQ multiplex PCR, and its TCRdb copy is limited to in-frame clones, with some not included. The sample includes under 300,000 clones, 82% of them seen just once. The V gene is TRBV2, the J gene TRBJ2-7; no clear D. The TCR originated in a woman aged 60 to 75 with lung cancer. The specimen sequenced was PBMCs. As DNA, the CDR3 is TGTGCCAGCAAGGGCGGCCCGGGCTACGAGCAGTACTTC. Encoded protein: CASKGGPGYEQYF.